The T cell receptor (beta chain) described here comes from a study of shared clonotypes between healthy human individuals. Notes on this clone: A much larger clone differs from this one at a single base, so this may be a read error. This sample includes further DNA sequences coding for the same CDR3.

Here immunoSEQ multiplex PCR was the method, and the copy in TCRdb shows in-frame clones only, minus some. Here the sample spans 550,000 to 850,000 clones, 74% being singletons. This TCR was recovered from a woman in her twenties or thirties in good health. The sample consisted of memory CD4+ T cells sorted from blood. Subset in this sample: CD45RA-negative fraction.

The CDR3 region is CASSPQETQYF. CDR3 DNA sequence: TGTGCCAGCAGCCCACAAGAGACCCAGTACTTC. The V call is TRBV7-9, the J call TRBJ2-5; D is unresolved. In germline, CDR1 is SEHNR, CDR2 FQNEAQ (reference sequence). This CDR3 spans 11 amino acids. V was shortened by 5 bases and J by 2 bases, with 3 bases between the two germline ends.